A single sample is the source of the 28 T cell receptor beta chains below, sequenced in a study of blood T cell repertoires in COVID-19. TCRdb keeps only in-frame clones here, not all; method: immunoSEQ multiplex PCR. The sample holds 56,000 or so clones, roughly nine tenths seen once. Source material: peripheral blood. The origin of the receptors is a woman aged 55 to 70 with COVID-19, enrolled during active disease.

The chain uses TRBV6-5 and TRBJ2-5; possible D gene TRBD1, 6 bases. The CDR3 spans 16 residues. V was shortened by 2 bases and J by 5 bases, with 18 bases between the two germline ends. The V gene's germline CDR1 is MNHEY and CDR2 SVGAGI. As DNA, the CDR3 is TGTGCCAGCAGTTACGGGGTGGGCAAAAGGGGGGAGACCCAGTACTTC. Amino acids: CASSYGVGKRGETQYF.

This chain links TRBV6-6 with TRBJ2-2; D possibly corresponds to TRBD1 (5 bases). The CDR3 length is 12 residues. CDR1 is MNHNY and CDR2 is SVGAGI in the germline V gene (reference sequence). The V end lost 8 bases, the J end lost 8 bases, and 12 bases lay between the germline ends. CDR3 residues: CASEGVYGELFF. DNA of the CDR3: TGTGCCAGCGAAGGGGTCTATGGGGAGCTGTTTTTT.

The chain recombines TRBV19 with TRBJ2-5; TRBD2 matches 14 bases. CDR3 length: 16 residues. Germline V gene data show CDR1 as LNHDA and CDR2 as SQIVND (reference sequence). V lost 4 bases, J lost 2 bases, and 3 bases stayed unmatched. The CDR3 is CASSTTSGGVQETQYF. Here the CDR3 DNA reads TGTGCCAGTAGTACGACTAGCGGGGGGGTTCAAGAGACCCAGTACTTC. Variable domain in full (rest from reference TRBV19 and TRBJ2-5): DGGITQSPKYLFRKEGQNVTLSCEQNLNHDAMYWYRQDPGQGLRLIYYSQIVNDFQKGDIAEGYSVSREKKESFPLTVTSAQKNPTAFYLCASSTTSGGVQETQYFGPGTRLLVL.

The V gene is TRBV18, the J gene TRBJ1-1, with D unclear. This CDR3 contains 14 residues. V lost 4 bases to trimming and J lost 4 bases, with 13 bases between them. Germline V gene sequence: CDR1 KGHSH, CDR2 LQKENI. The CDR3 sequence: CASSQMEAATEAFF. The CDR3 DNA reads as TGTGCCAGCTCACAGATGGAGGCGGCCACTGAAGCTTTCTTT. Full variable domain (outside the CDR3, taken from reference TRBV18 and TRBJ1-1): NAGVMQNPRHLVRRRGQEARLRCSPMKGHSHVYWYRQLPEEGLKFMVYLQKENIIDESGMPKERFSAEFPKEGPSILRIQQVVRGDSAAYFCASSQMEAATEAFFGQGTRLTVV.

The chain is built from TRBV7-9 and TRBJ1-6; unclear D gene. Looked up from germline, CDR1 is SEHNR and CDR2 is FQNEAQ (reference sequence). This CDR3 contains 16 residues. Trimming took 0 bases from V and 10 from J, leaving 16 bases between them. In DNA, the CDR3 is TGTGCCAGCAGCTTAGCTCCGGGGAACGCCCCATCACCCCTCCACTTT. Protein: CASSLAPGNAPSPLHF. Using reference TRBV7-9 and TRBJ1-6 for the parts outside the CDR3, the full variable domain is DTGVSQNPRHKITKRGQNVTFRCDPISEHNRLYWYRQTLGQGPEFLTYFQNEAQLEKSRLLSDRFSAERPKGSFSTLEIQRTEQGDSAMYLCASSLAPGNAPSPLHFGNGTRLTVT.

Turning to this clone: This same CDR3 is encoded by further DNA sequences in the sample. The chain joins TRBV28 to TRBJ1-2, with D perhaps TRBD1 (5 bases). Germline CDR1 and CDR2: MDHEN and SYDVKM. The CDR3 loop spans 14 amino acids. Trimming cost V 5 bases and J 0 bases, with 10 bases left between them. The CDR3 loop reads CASSRGGTNYGYTF. In nucleotides, the CDR3 is TGTGCCAGCAGTCGGGGGGGGACTAACTATGGCTACACCTTC.

This chain connects TRBV7-9 to TRBJ1-2, with D possibly TRBD1 on 6 matching bases. Trimming left V 2 bases short and J 3 bases short, with 7 bases between. Germline V gene data show CDR1 as SEHNR and CDR2 as FQNEAQ (reference sequence). The CDR3 consists of 13 residues. The chain's CDR3 is CASSLQGYYGYTF. The CDR3 region has the DNA TGTGCCAGCAGCTTACAGGGGTACTATGGCTACACCTTC.

The V gene is TRBV28, the J gene TRBJ2-1; 12 nucleotides agree with TRBD2. V shed 2 bases and J 2 bases; nucleotides not matched to a gene: 13. The CDR3 is made up of 20 amino acids. Germline CDR1 reads MDHEN; CDR2 reads SYDVKM. This chain's CDR3 is CASSLKSSGRADGPYNEQFF. CDR3 bases: TGTGCCAGCAGTTTAAAGTCTAGCGGGAGGGCCGATGGACCCTACAATGAGCAGTTCTTC.

Here the CDR3 DNA reads TGTGCCAGCTCACCAGGGACAGGGTCGGCCTACAATGAGCAGTTCTTC. It specifies CASSPGTGSAYNEQFF. The chain couples TRBV18 to TRBJ2-1, with TRBD1 matching 9 bases. The CDR3 consists of 16 residues. CDR1 is KGHSH, CDR2 LQKENI, per germline. Unmatched junction bases numbered 4, after V lost 2 bases and J lost 2 bases.

The gene calls are TRBV6-2 or TRBV6-3 and TRBJ2-3; 9 positions match TRBD2. The CDR3 totals 15 residues. In germline, CDR1 is MNHEY, CDR2 SVGEGT. V lost 2 bases to trimming and J lost 5 bases; unmatched junction nucleotides: 5. The CDR3 protein is CASSYGGLALDTQYF. Here the CDR3 DNA reads TGTGCCAGCAGTTACGGGGGACTAGCCTTAGATACGCAGTATTTT.

This chain links TRBV18 with TRBJ2-7, with a possible D match to TRBD1 (6 bases). The CDR3 is 15 amino acids. Germline V gives CDR1 KGHSH, CDR2 LQKENI. V dropped 3 bases and J dropped 2 bases, with 14 bases sitting between them. The CDR3, as DNA: TGTGCCAGCTCACCCAAGTCGGACAGAGCCTACGAGCAGTACTTC. It is translated as CASSPKSDRAYEQYF.

The chain combines TRBV27 with TRBJ1-5, with D maybe TRBD1 (6 bases). Germline V gene data show CDR1 as MNHEY and CDR2 as SMNVEV (reference sequence). The V and J ends lost 7 bases and 2 bases respectively, with 15 bases between them. The CDR3 length is 15 residues. The CDR3 sequence: CASTLKGDRNQPQHF. The DNA for the CDR3 is TGTGCCAGCACCCTAAAGGGGGACCGCAATCAGCCCCAGCATTTT.

The V gene is TRBV7-2, the J gene TRBJ2-7; the D gene is possibly TRBD2 (6 bases). This CDR3 is built from 16 residues. CDR1 is SGHTA, CDR2 FQGNSA, per germline. Deletions cut 5 bases from V and 1 base from J, with 18 bases between. The CDR3, as DNA: TGTGCCAGCAGCCCCCGACTAGTAAGGGTATCCTACGAGCAGTACTTC. Protein sequence: CASSPRLVRVSYEQYF. Variable domain in full (rest from reference TRBV7-2 and TRBJ2-7): GAGVSQSPSNKVTEKGKDVELRCDPISGHTALYWYRQSLGQGLEFLIYFQGNSAPDKSGLPSDRFSAERTGGSVSTLTIQRTQQEDSAVYLCASSPRLVRVSYEQYFGPGTRLTVT.

The V and J genes are TRBV7-9 and TRBJ2-4, with D tentatively TRBD2 (5 bases). The CDR3 has 15 residues. Germline V gene sequence: CDR1 SEHNR, CDR2 FQNEAQ (reference sequence). The V end lost 5 bases, the J end lost 3 bases, and 14 bases lay between the germline ends. The CDR3 sequence is CASSTRNAGKNIQYF. The CDR3 coding sequence is TGTGCCAGCAGCACCCGAAACGCGGGCAAAAACATTCAGTACTTC.

The rearrangement links TRBV7-9 to TRBJ1-5; 11 bases map to TRBD1. Germline CDR1 reads SEHNR; CDR2 reads FQNEAQ (reference sequence). The CDR3 runs 14 residues. V trimming: 5 bases; J trimming: 5 bases; junction bases outside the gene matches: 2. CDR3 bases: TGTGCCAGCAGCGTGGGACAGGGGGATCAGCCCCAGCATTTT. Protein: CASSVGQGDQPQHF.

The chain carries TRBV29-1 and TRBJ1-1; D may be TRBD1 (6 bases). This CDR3 spans 12 amino acids. V lost 1 base and J lost 7, with 10 bases in between. CDR1 is SQVTM, CDR2 ANQGSEA, per germline. CDR3 in amino acids: CSVEVTGYEAFF. As DNA, the CDR3 is TGCAGCGTTGAAGTAACAGGGTATGAAGCTTTCTTT.

The chain combines TRBV30 with TRBJ2-1; D may be TRBD1 (6 bases). The germline V gene encodes CDR1 GTSNPN and CDR2 SVGIG (reference sequence). Trimming shortened V by 2 bases and J by 7 bases, and 6 bases separated the two germline ends. The CDR3 covers 11 residues. The CDR3, as DNA: TGTGCCTGGAGTAGGGGGAATGAGCAGTTCTTC. This sequence encodes CAWSRGNEQFF.

The rearrangement links TRBV4-1 to TRBJ1-1; D gene unclear. The CDR3 covers 13 residues. CDR1 is MGHRA and CDR2 is YSYEKL in the germline V gene. The ends were cut back, 4 bases at V and 6 bases at J, with 12 bases in the middle. The CDR3 loop reads CASSPPGGPEAFF. Written as DNA, the CDR3 is TGCGCCAGCAGCCCCCCAGGAGGGCCTGAAGCTTTCTTT.

The V and J genes are TRBV20-1 and TRBJ1-1; D possibly corresponds to TRBD1 (6 bases). The CDR3 extends over 11 amino acids. Germline assignment: CDR1 DFQATT and CDR2 SNEGSKA (reference sequence). Trimming shortened V by 0 bases and J by 11 bases, and 10 bases separated the two germline ends. CDR3 DNA: TGCAGTGCTAGAGACAGGGGAGAGGCTTTCTTT. It specifies CSARDRGEAFF.

This chain uses TRBV5-6 with TRBJ2-7; possible D gene TRBD2, 5 bases. CDR1 is SGHDT and CDR2 is YYEEEE in the germline V gene. The CDR3 runs to 13 residues. V was pared by 2 bases and J by 2 bases, with 8 bases between. The CDR3: CASSFYGAYEQYF. The DNA of the CDR3 is TGTGCCAGCAGCTTTTACGGGGCCTACGAGCAGTACTTC.

V usage is TRBV27 and J usage is TRBJ1-6; D is unresolved. The CDR3 runs 14 residues. From germline, CDR1 is MNHEY and CDR2 SMNVEV (reference sequence). The germline V and J ends were trimmed by 4 bases and 7 bases, with 11 bases remaining between them. The CDR3 is CASSYGTGNSPLHF. In DNA, the CDR3 is TGTGCCAGCAGTTATGGAACGGGAAATTCACCCCTCCACTTT.

V is TRBV6-5 and J is TRBJ2-5, with TRBD1 as a possible D gene (7 bases). The CDR3 extends over 13 amino acids. Germline V CDR1 and CDR2: MNHEY, SVGAGI. V lost 8 bases, J lost 1 base, and 11 bases lay in between. This CDR3 is CASGGTAQETQYF. For the CDR3, the DNA is TGTGCCAGCGGGGGGACAGCCCAAGAGACCCAGTACTTC.

V usage is TRBV25-1 and J usage is TRBJ1-1, with 9 positions matching TRBD1. This CDR3 is 14 amino acids long. CDR1 is MGHDK and CDR2 is SYGVNS in the germline V gene. V trimming: 5 bases; J trimming: 4 bases; junction bases outside the gene matches: 5. The CDR3 coding sequence is TGTGCCAGCAGTAAGACAGGGGGTCTCACTGAAGCTTTCTTT. It specifies CASSKTGGLTEAFF.

V is TRBV7-9 and J is TRBJ2-3, with 11 bases matching TRBD2. The germline gives CDR1 SEHNR, CDR2 FQNEAQ (reference sequence). V was pared by 3 bases and J by 2 bases, with 4 bases of the junction left unmatched. This CDR3 contains 16 residues. The CDR3 DNA reads as TGTGCCAGCAGCTTGGGACTAGCGGACCTCACAGATACGCAGTATTTT. Amino acid sequence: CASSLGLADLTDTQYF.

V gene TRBV6-6 combines with J gene TRBJ1-2; 7 positions match TRBD1. Germline V gives CDR1 MNHNY, CDR2 SVGAGI (reference sequence). The trim removed 5 bases at V and 5 bases at J, leaving 5 bases unmatched. The CDR3 has 13 residues. As DNA, the CDR3 is TGTGCCAGCAGTCAACGGGACAGTTATGGCTACACCTTC. Its protein is CASSQRDSYGYTF.

V usage is TRBV19 and J usage is TRBJ1-3; D gene uncertain. CDR1 and CDR2 (germline): LNHDA, SQIVND (reference sequence). The CDR3 length is 15 residues. V gave up 6 bases and J gave up 3 bases, with 15 bases separating them. The CDR3 DNA follows: TGTGCCAGTAGGGGAACGCGGGCGCATGGAAACACCATATATTTT. Translation: CASRGTRAHGNTIYF.

DNA of the CDR3: TGCGCCAGCAGCCAAGTCCTGGACCGCGGGAATTCACCCCTCCACTTT. Residues: CASSQVLDRGNSPLHF. The chain recombines TRBV4-3 with TRBJ1-6; D is unclear. CDR3 length equals 16 residues. V dropped 1 base and J dropped 7 bases, with 14 bases sitting between them. CDR1 LGHNA and CDR2 YSLEER come from the germline V gene.

V and J are TRBV11-2 and TRBJ1-1, with TRBD1 as a possible D gene (5 bases). This CDR3 contains 14 residues. Germline-derived CDR1 and CDR2 are SGHAT and FQNNGV. Trimming took 3 bases from V and 3 from J, leaving 11 bases between them. CDR3 protein: CASSFSRADTEAFF. The CDR3 nucleotides read TGTGCCAGCAGCTTTTCCAGGGCGGACACTGAAGCTTTCTTT.